The sequence of this TCR beta chain was determined in a study of T-cell memory formation after mild COVID-19. Study as a whole: TCR clusters were largely donor specific. Study results and caveats: Contracting CD4+ clones lay largely in CM and EM, with CD8+ ones residing in EMRA.

Turning to this clonotype: Its antigen is unknown.

TCRdb passed the 5' RACE reads through MiXCR, listing each CDR3 protein once. The table lists about 440,000 distinct CDR3 sequences, 15% to 20% of them singletons. V gave up 6 bases and J gave up 1 base; unmatched junction bases: 17. The CDR3 extends over 18 amino acids. CDR1 SEHNR and CDR2 FQNEAQ come from the germline V gene (reference sequence). The TCR comes from an adult woman who had mild COVID-19 (a few samples of this study predate the infection). Cell type and time point are not known. This chain links TRBV7-9 with TRBJ1-1; 7 positions agree with TRBD1. The sequenced material came from PBMCs or a T cell subset sorted from them (not recorded which). The CDR3, as DNA: TGTGCCAGCAGTTCGTCAGGGGGATTCGGGGGAACGAACACTGAAGCTTTCTTT. Protein sequence: CASSSSGGFGGTNTEAFF.